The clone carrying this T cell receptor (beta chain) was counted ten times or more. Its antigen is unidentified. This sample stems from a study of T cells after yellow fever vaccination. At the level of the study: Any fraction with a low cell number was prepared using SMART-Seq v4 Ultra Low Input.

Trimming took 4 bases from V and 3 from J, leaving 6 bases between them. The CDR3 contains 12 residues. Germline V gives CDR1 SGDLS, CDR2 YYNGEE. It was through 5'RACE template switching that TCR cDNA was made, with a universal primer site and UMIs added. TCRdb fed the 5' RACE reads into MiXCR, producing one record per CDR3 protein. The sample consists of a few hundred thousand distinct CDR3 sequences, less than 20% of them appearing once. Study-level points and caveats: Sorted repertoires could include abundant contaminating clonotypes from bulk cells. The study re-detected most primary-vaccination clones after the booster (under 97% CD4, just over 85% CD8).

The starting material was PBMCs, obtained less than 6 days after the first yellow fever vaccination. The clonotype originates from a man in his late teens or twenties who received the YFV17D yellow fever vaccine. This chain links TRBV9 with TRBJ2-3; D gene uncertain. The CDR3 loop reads CASSTRTDTQYF. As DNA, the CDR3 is TGTGCCAGCAGCACTCGAACAGATACGCAGTATTTT.